This record covers a single T cell receptor (beta chain). These data come from a study of PD-L1 blockade in urothelial cancer. Study summary: In terms of prior chemotherapy, patients had received 0 to 3 regimens. Peripheral blood specimens exhibited a median yield of about 140,000 T cells.

Sample time point: peripheral blood 6 weeks after treatment start. V gave up 1 base and J gave up 3 bases, with 6 bases separating them. The CDR3 has 13 amino acids. Germline lookup yields CDR1 SEHNR and CDR2 FQNEAQ (reference sequence). TCRdb's copy holds only in-frame clones and misses some; the assay was immunoSEQ multiplex PCR. The sample includes 75,000 to 100,000 clones, around four fifths of them seen just once. The sequencing used PBMCs, collected around atezolizumab (anti-PD-L1) treatment. This receptor was identified in a man between 65 and 85 years old with urothelial cancer. V gene TRBV7-9 combines with J gene TRBJ1-2; weak D call: TRBD1 (6 bases). This CDR3 is CASSLGTDYGYTF. The CDR3 bases are TGTGCCAGCAGCTTAGGGACAGACTATGGCTACACCTTC.